Below are 3 T cell receptor beta chains sequenced from a single sample in a study of CD8+CD57+ T cells in acquired aplastic anemia. Sequencing was done on patients that had shown CD8+CD57+ cell expansion by flow cytometry. Genomic DNA served as template for TCR beta VDJ and CDR3 profiling. TCRdb re-called the reads through MiXCR, storing one row per CDR3 protein. The sample consists of about 120,000 distinct CDR3 sequences, approximately 50% of them appearing once. The sequencing input was sorted CD4+, CD8+, or CD8+CD57+ T cells (not recorded which) from PBMCs. The source of these receptors is a human donor with aplastic anemia.

This clonotype showed up many times. CDR3 sequence: CAISELERSSYNEQFF. CDR3 in DNA: TGTGCCATCAGTGAACTGGAAAGGAGCTCCTACAATGAGCAGTTCTTC. The J gene is TRBJ2-1, the V gene TRBV10-3, with D hard to call. Germline lookup yields CDR1 ENHRY and CDR2 SYGVKD. V was shortened by 3 bases and J by 0 bases, with 12 bases between the two germline ends. The CDR3 extends over 16 amino acids.

This clonotype has at least ten counts. V gene TRBV24-1 combines with J gene TRBJ1-5, with D possibly being TRBD1 (6 bases). The CDR3 has 15 amino acids. Germline CDR1 is KGHDR and CDR2 is SFDVKD. Trimming stripped 9 bases from V and 3 bases from J, with 17 bases between. DNA of the CDR3: TGTGCCACCGAACGACACAGGGCCAACAATCAGCCCCAGCATTTT. Amino acids: CATERHRANNQPQHF.

About this clonotype: A clone one base away is much larger, so this may be a read error. The V call is TRBV12-3 or TRBV12-4, the J call TRBJ2-1; TRBD1 matches 9 bases. The CDR3 is 12 amino acids. The CDR3 protein is CARQGARNEHFF. The DNA of the CDR3 is TGTGCCAGACAGGGGGCGCGGAATGAGCATTTCTTC.